The TCR beta chain described here comes from a study of metastatic and nonmetastatic thyroid tumors. Study background: It was across blood and tumor or nodule tissue from malignant and benign thyroid patients that repertoires were compared. The study's findings and limits: Malignant thyroid tumors reportedly exceeded benign nodules significantly in TCR beta diversity, with the difference appearing in blood and tumor.

Per the authors' pipeline: Construction of a distant-metastasis classifier for papillary thyroid cancer relied on CDR3 differences across clinicopathological groups. TCRdb reassembled clones from the PCR reads with MiXCR. The V and J calls follow TCRdb's processing rather than the paper's. The data contain 25,000 to 35,000 clones, roughly 19% of them singletons. No patient received treatment before thyroid surgery. To note about this clone: What it binds is unknown. The junction differs from germline at one of its ends, possibly a read error.

This CDR3 is 13 amino acids long. Germline-derived CDR1 and CDR2 are MNHEY and SVGAGI. The sequenced sample consisted of blood. This chain links TRBV6-5 with TRBJ2-1; D perhaps matches TRBD2 (6 bases). The receptor was derived from a female donor with papillary thyroid cancer or a benign thyroid nodule (not recorded which). Some clones in this sample may be carry-over from other donors' samples. The CDR3 loop reads CASSYSGRDETFF. CDR3 DNA sequence: TGTGCGAGCAGTTACTCAGGGCGGGATGAGACGTTCTTC.